Ten or more counts support the clone carrying this T cell receptor (beta chain). The antigen is not known. This CDR3 is built from 14 residues. V was pared by 6 bases and J by 4 bases, with 12 bases between. In germline, CDR1 is KGHDR, CDR2 SFDVKD. Time point defined: newly diagnosed GD, antithyroid drugs for less than 3 months. Isolated PBMC RNA provided the starting material for the TCR library. The record originates from a study of regulatory T cells in long-lasting Graves disease. General study results and limits: The persistent group shared around 2,600 public clonotypes, more than the roughly 970 shared by new patients.

Arm-PCR of CDR3 regions and iRepertoire HTBI primers were used to build TCR beta libraries. MiXCR, applied by TCRdb to the multiplex PCR reads, yields one record per CDR3 protein. The data show hundreds of thousands of distinct CDR3 sequences, around a sixth seen once. The chain uses TRBV24-1 and TRBJ1-5; maybe TRBD1 (6 bases). The TCR was taken from a female donor with Graves disease. The input for sequencing was peripheral blood mononuclear cells (PBMCs), taken at new diagnosis, from a patient treated with antithyroid drugs. For the CDR3, the DNA is TGTGCCACCAGTCAGACAGGTGGAAATCAGCCCCAGCATTTT. As protein: CATSQTGGNQPQHF.